This is a list of T cell receptor beta chains from one sample in a study of radiotherapy plus CTLA-4 blockade in lung cancer. This table comes from immunoSEQ multiplex PCR, and its TCRdb copy is limited to in-frame clones, with some not included. The repertoire consists of tens of thousands of clones, with around four fifths occurring once and the leading ten covering approximately 4.8%. The specimen was peripheral blood, collected from a patient treated with radiotherapy plus ipilimumab. The receptors originated from a human donor with non-small cell lung cancer whose response to radiotherapy plus ipilimumab could not be evaluated. CDR3s include the opening cysteine and the closing phenylalanine or tryptophan. The D gene is left open where the match is weak. Expanded clones are given a class, and other clones once, few, many or no size at all.

j_call,v_call,d_call,clone_size,cdr3_aa,cdr3_nt
TRBJ2-1,TRBV18,.,.,CASSQQVPGLGDEQFF,TGTGCCAGCTCACAACAAGTGCCGGGCCTAGGGGATGAGCAGTTCTTC
TRBJ1-2,TRBV4-2,.,.,CASSQGQGYGYTF,TGTGCCAGCAGCCAAGGGCAGGGATACGGCTACACCTTC
TRBJ1-2,TRBV25-1,.,once,CASSDGGGYGYTF,TGTGCCAGCAGTGATGGAGGAGGATATGGCTACACCTTC
TRBJ2-7,TRBV5-6,TRBD2,.,CASSLTSGNYEQYF,TGTGCCAGCAGCTTAACTAGCGGGAACTACGAGCAGTACTTC
TRBJ1-2,TRBV6-5,TRBD1,.,CASSYLGTGTGGYTF,TGTGCCAGCAGTTACTTGGGGACAGGAACGGGTGGCTACACCTTC
TRBJ2-7,TRBV28,TRBD1,.,CASSSPYRGEREQYF,TGTGCCAGCAGTTCCCCCTACAGGGGGGAGCGCGAGCAGTACTTC
TRBJ1-2,TRBV5-4,.,few,CASSSSSQVGYGYTF,TGTGCCAGCAGCTCCTCCTCGCAGGTGGGCTATGGCTACACCTTC
TRBJ1-4,TRBV7-2,TRBD1,.,CASSLAGDRAEKLFF,TGTGCCAGCAGCTTAGCGGGGGACAGAGCTGAAAAACTGTTTTTT
TRBJ1-5,TRBV2,.,.,CASRKGLSNQPQHF,TGTGCCAGCAGGAAGGGGTTATCAAATCAGCCCCAGCATTTT
TRBJ1-2,TRBV11-1,TRBD1,.,CASSRNQGGYGYTF,TGTGCCAGCAGCCGAAACCAGGGGGGCTATGGCTACACCTTC
TRBJ1-1,TRBV9,.,.,CASRPLDRNTEAFF,TGTGCCAGCAGACCCTTGGACAGGAACACTGAAGCTTTCTTT
TRBJ2-3,TRBV5-1,.,.,CASSLGGMFTDTQYF,TGCGCCAGCAGCTTGGGCGGGATGTTCACAGATACGCAGTATTTT
TRBJ1-1,TRBV21-1,.,.,CASSNLQGADTEAFF,TGTGCCAGCAGCAACTTACAGGGGGCAGACACTGAAGCTTTCTTT
TRBJ2-7,TRBV15,.,.,CATSSRYEQYF,TGTGCCACCAGCAGCCGCTACGAGCAGTACTTC
TRBJ1-2,TRBV27,TRBD1,.,CASSLTGTGVYGYTF,TGTGCCAGCAGTCTAACCGGGACAGGGGTCTATGGCTACACCTTC
TRBJ1-2,TRBV4-3,.,.,CASSQDRGPNYGYTF,TGCGCCAGCAGCCAAGACAGGGGACCTAACTATGGCTACACCTTC
TRBJ2-1,TRBV5-1,.,.,CASSSGTLYNEQFF,TGCGCCAGCAGCTCCGGGACTCTCTACAATGAGCAGTTCTTC